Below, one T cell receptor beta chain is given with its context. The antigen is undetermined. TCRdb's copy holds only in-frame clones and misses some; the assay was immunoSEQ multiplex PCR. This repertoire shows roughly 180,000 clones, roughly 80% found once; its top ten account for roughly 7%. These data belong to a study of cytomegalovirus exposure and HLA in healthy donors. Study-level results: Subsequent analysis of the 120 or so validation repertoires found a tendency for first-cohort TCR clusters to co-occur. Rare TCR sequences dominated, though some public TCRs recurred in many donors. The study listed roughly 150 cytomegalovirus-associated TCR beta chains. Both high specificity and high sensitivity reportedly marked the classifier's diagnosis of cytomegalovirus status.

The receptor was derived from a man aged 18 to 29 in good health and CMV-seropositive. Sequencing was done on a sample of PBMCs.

DNA of the CDR3: TGTGCCAGCAGTGCTAGCGGGAGACTCAATGAGCAGTTCTTC. It yields the protein CASSASGRLNEQFF. V usage is TRBV25-1 and J usage is TRBJ2-1, with 10 bases aligning to TRBD2. Germline V gene lookup returns CDR1 MGHDK and CDR2 SYGVNS. V lost 4 bases to trimming and J lost 6 bases; unmatched junction nucleotides: 3. CDR3 length: 14 amino acids.